A selection of T cell receptor beta chains follows, all from one sample in a study of patients and donors after allogeneic stem cell transplantation. TCRdb redid the calling of the RT-PCR reads with MiXCR, one entry per CDR3 protein. The sample holds hundreds of thousands of distinct CDR3 sequences; approximately 16% are singletons and the top ten take 6.5% to 7.5%. The specimen sequenced was blood, either unsorted or a sorted T cell fraction (not recorded which). The receptors stem from a human donor who was either an allogeneic HSCT recipient or a stem cell or donor lymphocyte infusion donor (not recorded which). It is not recorded whose cells these are; they may come from a transplant donor. CDR3s include the opening cysteine and the closing phenylalanine or tryptophan. A D gene is named only where the DNA matches it firmly. Not every row has a clone size; where given, it reads once, few, many or a size class.

size | J | V | D | CDR3 | DNA
. | TRBJ1-2 | TRBV12-3/TRBV12-4 | . | CASSFLDNYGYTF | TGTGCCAGCAGTTTTTTGGACAACTATGGCTACACCTTC
. | TRBJ2-5 | TRBV12-5 | TRBD2 | CASGWGGETQYF | TGTGCTAGTGGATGGGGAGGGGAGACCCAGTACTTC
few | TRBJ2-3 | TRBV7-2 | . | CASSPLETDTQYF | TGTGCCAGCAGCCCCCTAGAGACTGATACGCAGTATTTT
few | TRBJ2-5 | TRBV6-1 | . | CASTRLGDKRETQYF | TGTGCCAGCACGAGACTAGGCGATAAGAGAGAGACCCAGTACTTC
. | TRBJ2-1 | TRBV11-2 | . | CASSLSPTYNEQFF | TGTGCCAGCAGCTTATCTCCTACCTACAATGAGCAGTTCTTC
few | TRBJ2-5 | TRBV20-1 | . | CSARDPPKTGETQYF | TGCAGTGCTAGAGATCCCCCCAAGACGGGTGAGACCCAGTACTTC
. | TRBJ2-7 | TRBV20-1 | . | CSARVVYEQYF | TGCAGTGCTAGAGTTGTCTACGAGCAGTACTTC
few | TRBJ2-3 | TRBV18 | . | CASSPVLATVTDTQYF | TGTGCCAGCTCACCAGTCCTAGCGACAGTCACAGATACGCAGTATTTT
. | TRBJ2-6 | TRBV25-1 | . | CASSGQRHPDGPGANVLTF | TGTGCCAGCAGTGGGCAGAGACATCCTGACGGACCTGGGGCCAACGTCCTGACTTTC
few | TRBJ1-1 | TRBV7-9 | . | CASSFSNFGLNTEAFF | TGTGCCAGCAGCTTCTCTAATTTCGGGCTGAACACTGAAGCTTTCTTT
. | TRBJ2-3 | TRBV5-6 | TRBD1 | CASSFRGRLDTQYF | TGTGCCAGCAGCTTCAGGGGGCGGTTAGATACGCAGTATTTT
. | TRBJ2-5 | TRBV11-2 | . | CASSLVGGRFETQYF | TGTGCCAGCAGCTTAGTGGGGGGTCGGTTTGAGACCCAGTACTTC
many | TRBJ1-3 | TRBV3-1 | . | CASSRDRGNTIYF | TGTGCCAGCAGCCGCGACAGGGGAAACACCATATATTTT
. | TRBJ1-2 | TRBV20-1 | TRBD1 | CSARGHRGHYGYTF | TGCAGTGCTAGGGGACACAGGGGCCACTATGGCTACACCTTC
few | TRBJ2-5 | TRBV7-8 | . | CASSSLKQEETQYF | TGTGCCAGCAGCTCGCTGAAACAAGAAGAGACCCAGTACTTC
many | TRBJ2-2 | TRBV29-1 | . | CSVEVQPNTGELFF | TGCAGCGTTGAAGTACAGCCGAACACCGGGGAGCTGTTTTTT
. | TRBJ1-3 | TRBV10-3 | . | CAISEGNTIYF | TGTGCCATCAGTGAAGGGAACACCATATATTTT
. | TRBJ2-7 | TRBV2 | TRBD1 | CASVPGGTGSYEQYF | TGTGCCAGCGTTCCCGGAGGGACAGGCTCCTACGAGCAGTACTTC
few | TRBJ2-2 | TRBV12-3/TRBV12-4 | TRBD1 | CASSCSGTGGETGELFF | TGTGCCAGCAGTTGCTCCGGGACAGGGGGGGAGACCGGGGAGCTGTTTTTT
. | TRBJ2-7 | TRBV30 | TRBD2 | CAWTKRGPSYEQYF | TGTGCCTGGACCAAGCGGGGGCCCTCCTACGAGCAGTACTTC
few | TRBJ2-1 | TRBV20-1 | TRBD1 | CRMAGQVSSEQFF | TGCAGGATGGCGGGACAGGTTAGCAGTGAGCAGTTCTTC
. | TRBJ2-1 | TRBV20-1 | . | CSARSRQVYNEQFF | TGCAGTGCTAGATCCCGACAGGTCTACAATGAGCAGTTCTTC
few | TRBJ1-2 | TRBV10-3 | . | CVISLGLTYGYTF | TGTGTCATCAGCTTGGGACTAACCTATGGCTACACCTTC
few | TRBJ1-1 | TRBV18 | . | CASSPIPGEAFF | TGTGCCAGCTCACCAATTCCAGGGGAAGCTTTCTTT
few | TRBJ2-7 | TRBV7-9 | . | CASSERQYSYEQYF | TGTGCCAGCAGCGAAAGACAGTACTCCTACGAGCAGTACTTC
. | TRBJ2-7 | TRBV6-1 | TRBD2 | CASSETRRGGFYEQYF | TGTGCCAGCAGTGAAACGCGGCGGGGGGGGTTCTACGAGCAGTACTTC
many | TRBJ1-2 | TRBV9 | . | CASTKEGSYTF | TGTGCCAGCACCAAAGAAGGAAGTTACACCTTC
. | TRBJ1-2 | TRBV7-9 | TRBD1 | CASSFPRTGGYTF | TGTGCCAGCAGCTTCCCTAGGACAGGCGGCTACACCTTC
few | TRBJ2-3 | TRBV5-6 | TRBD2 | CASSLAAPSGGTQYF | TGTGCCAGCAGCTTGGCCGCCCCTAGCGGGGGAACGCAGTATTTT
. | TRBJ1-3 | TRBV7-9 | . | CASSFPPGQDAGNTIYF | TGTGCCAGCAGCTTTCCCCCGGGGCAGGACGCCGGAAACACCATATATTTT
few | TRBJ1-1 | TRBV10-3 | TRBD1 | CAIRDRGLTEAFF | TGTGCCATCAGGGACAGGGGGCTAACTGAAGCTTTCTTT
. | TRBJ2-5 | TRBV15 | TRBD2 | CATSRLAGGIETQYF | TGTGCCACCAGCAGACTAGCGGGGGGAATAGAGACCCAGTACTTC
few | TRBJ2-5 | TRBV12-3/TRBV12-4 | . | CASSLTGANQETQYF | TGTGCCAGCAGTTTAACTGGAGCTAATCAAGAGACCCAGTACTTC
. | TRBJ2-1 | TRBV6-1 | . | CASRLGQYNEQFF | TGTGCCAGCAGACTAGGACAGTACAATGAGCAGTTCTTC
few | TRBJ1-2 | TRBV20-1 | . | CSARTLNGYTF | TGCAGTGCTAGAACCCTAAATGGCTACACCTTC
many | TRBJ1-1 | TRBV5-1 | . | CASSSLGRRRDTEAFF | TGCGCCAGCAGCTCGCTAGGGCGGCGCCGGGACACTGAAGCTTTCTTT
. | TRBJ2-7 | TRBV7-6 | TRBD2 | CASSPQREGSSYEQYF | TGTGCCAGCAGCCCTCAGAGGGAGGGTAGCTCCTACGAGCAGTACTTC
. | TRBJ2-2 | TRBV19 | TRBD1 | CASSIERMGDRGNTGELFF | TGTGCCAGTAGTATAGAGCGTATGGGGGACAGGGGGAACACCGGGGAGCTGTTTTTT
. | TRBJ2-7 | TRBV5-1 | . | CASSLAGQSRSEQYF | TGCGCCAGCAGCTTGGCCGGCCAGTCCCGTTCCGAGCAGTACTTC
. | TRBJ2-1 | TRBV7-9 | TRBD2 | CASSQGLEEQFF | TGTGCCAGCAGCCAGGGACTAGAGGAGCAGTTCTTC
. | TRBJ2-1 | TRBV24-1 | . | CATSPHRGPAADEQFF | TGTGCCACCAGTCCACACCGGGGGCCCGCCGCCGATGAGCAGTTCTTC
. | TRBJ1-1 | TRBV2 | . | CASSVPDGCTEAFF | TGTGCCAGCAGTGTCCCGGACGGTTGCACTGAAGCTTTCTTT
few | TRBJ2-1 | TRBV11-3 | . | CASSFFRQTYNEQFF | TGTGCCAGCAGCTTTTTCAGACAAACCTACAATGAGCAGTTCTTC
few | TRBJ2-2 | TRBV7-9 | TRBD1 | CASSSTGHGELFF | TGTGCCAGCAGCTCGACAGGGCACGGGGAGCTGTTTTTT
many | TRBJ1-1 | TRBV15 | . | CATSSAQPEAFF | TGTGCCACCAGCAGCGCTCAACCTGAAGCTTTCTTT
. | TRBJ2-3 | TRBV29-1 | . | CSVQQGDRYF | TGCAGCGTTCAACAGGGAGACCGGTATTTT